These 3 T cell receptor beta chains were all obtained from the same sample, sequenced in a study of IL-17A CD8 T cells in psoriatic arthritis synovium. Only in-frame clones appear in the TCRdb table, and some are missing; sequencing was by immunoSEQ multiplex PCR. The top ten hold about 15% of the sample, which has roughly 1,300 clones, about two thirds seen once. After approximately 1.6 hours of PMA and ionomycin stimulation, cells were labeled by IL-17A and IFNgamma secretion assays. Actively inflamed joints of psoriatic arthritis patients supplied the aspirated synovial fluid. Sequenced input: IL-17A+ (IFN-gamma+/-) memory CD8+ T cells from synovial fluid. As for subset: IL-17A+IFNgamma+/- memory CD8+ (Tc17) cells. These receptors were collected from a human donor with psoriatic arthritis.

As to this clone: Germline is not matched at one junction end, which may reflect a read error. The CDR3 coding sequence is TGTGCTAGCAGCGTAGGACAGGCCGGCGAGCAGTACTTC. As protein: CASSVGQAGEQYF. This chain links TRBV7-7 with TRBJ2-7, with 7 bases identical to TRBD1. CDR1 is SSHAT and CDR2 is FNYEAQ in the germline V gene (reference sequence). This CDR3 region has 13 residues.

This clone turned up a few times. V gene TRBV4-1 combines with J gene TRBJ2-1, with 7 bases lining up with TRBD2. The germline V gene encodes CDR1 MGHRA and CDR2 YSYEKL. The CDR3 sequence is 14 residues long. V shed 1 base and J 8 bases; nucleotides not matched to a gene: 5. DNA of the CDR3: TGCGCCAGCAGCCAAGTCCCGGGGGGTTATGAGCAGTTCTTC. This translates into CASSQVPGGYEQFF.

The rearrangement links TRBV10-2 to TRBJ2-1; possible D gene TRBD2, 5 bases. Trimming removed 6 bases at V and 10 bases at J, with 16 bases between. The CDR3 has 13 residues. Germline values: CDR1 WSHSY, CDR2 SAAADI. CDR3 residues: CASRTGSRLEQFF. In nucleotides, the CDR3 is TGCGCCAGCAGAACGGGAAGCCGCCTGGAGCAGTTCTTC.